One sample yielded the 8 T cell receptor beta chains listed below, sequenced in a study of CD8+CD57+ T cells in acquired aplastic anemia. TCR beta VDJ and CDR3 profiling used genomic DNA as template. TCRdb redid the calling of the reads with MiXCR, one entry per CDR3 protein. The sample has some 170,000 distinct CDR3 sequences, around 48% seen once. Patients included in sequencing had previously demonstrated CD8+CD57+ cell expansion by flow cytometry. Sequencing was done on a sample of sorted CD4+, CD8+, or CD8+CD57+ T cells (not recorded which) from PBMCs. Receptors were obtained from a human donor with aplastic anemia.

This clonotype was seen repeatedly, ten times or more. CDR3 sequence: CASSPGDRGYQPQHF. The CDR3 nucleotides are TGCGCCAGCAGTCCCGGGGACAGGGGATACCAGCCCCAGCATTTT. The chain is built from TRBV10-2 and TRBJ1-5; the match to TRBD1 covers 10 bases. Germline V lookup: CDR1 WSHSY, CDR2 SAAADI. With 5 bases clipped from V and 7 bases from J, the junction kept 8 bases outside the gene matches. The CDR3 spans 15 residues.

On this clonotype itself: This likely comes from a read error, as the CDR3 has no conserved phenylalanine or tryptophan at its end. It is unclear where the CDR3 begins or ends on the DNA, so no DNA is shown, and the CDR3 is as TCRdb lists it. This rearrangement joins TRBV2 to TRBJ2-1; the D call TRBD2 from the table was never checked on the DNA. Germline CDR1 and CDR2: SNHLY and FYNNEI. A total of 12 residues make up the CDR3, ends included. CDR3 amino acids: CASSEREVMEFL.

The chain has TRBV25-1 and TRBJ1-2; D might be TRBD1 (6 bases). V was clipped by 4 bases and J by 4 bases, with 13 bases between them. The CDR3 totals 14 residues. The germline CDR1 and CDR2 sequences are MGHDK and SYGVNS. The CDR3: CASSGPGVGYGYTF. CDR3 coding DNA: TGTGCCAGCAGTGGTCCAGGGGTTGGCTATGGCTACACCTTC.

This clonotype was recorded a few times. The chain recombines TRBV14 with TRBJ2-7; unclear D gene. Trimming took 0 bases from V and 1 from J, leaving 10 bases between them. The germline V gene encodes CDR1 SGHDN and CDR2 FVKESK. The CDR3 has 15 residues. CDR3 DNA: TGTGCCAGCAGCCAAGATGCGTTCCTTTCCTACGAGCAGTACTTC. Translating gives CASSQDAFLSYEQYF.

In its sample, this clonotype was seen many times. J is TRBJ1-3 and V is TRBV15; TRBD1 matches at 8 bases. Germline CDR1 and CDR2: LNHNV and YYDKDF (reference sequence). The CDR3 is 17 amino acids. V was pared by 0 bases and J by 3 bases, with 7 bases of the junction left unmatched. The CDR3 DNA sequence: TGTGCCACCAGCAGAGATTCGGTGGACAGGGTTGGAAACACCATATATTTT. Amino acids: CATSRDSVDRVGNTIYF.

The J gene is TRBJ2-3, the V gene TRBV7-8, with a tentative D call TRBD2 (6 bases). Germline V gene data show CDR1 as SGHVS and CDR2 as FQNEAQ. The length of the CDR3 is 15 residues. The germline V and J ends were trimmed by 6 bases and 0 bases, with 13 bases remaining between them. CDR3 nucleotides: TGTGCCAGCAGATTGGGGAGGACCAGCACAGATACGCAGTATTTT. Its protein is CASRLGRTSTDTQYF.

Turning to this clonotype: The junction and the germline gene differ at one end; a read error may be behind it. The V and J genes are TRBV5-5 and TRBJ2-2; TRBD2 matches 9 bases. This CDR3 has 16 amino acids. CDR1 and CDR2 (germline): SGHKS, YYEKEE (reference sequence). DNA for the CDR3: TGTGCCAGCAGCTTTCTAGCGGGATTTAACACCGGGGACCTGTTTTTT. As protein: CASSFLAGFNTGDLFF.

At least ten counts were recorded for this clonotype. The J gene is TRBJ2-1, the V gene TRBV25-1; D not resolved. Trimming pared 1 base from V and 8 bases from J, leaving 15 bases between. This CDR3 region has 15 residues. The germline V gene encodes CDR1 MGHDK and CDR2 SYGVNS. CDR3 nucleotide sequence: TGTGCCAGCAGTGAATCCGGAAGGGAACAGCATGAGCAGTTCTTC. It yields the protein CASSESGREQHEQFF.